Below are 20 T cell receptor beta chains sequenced from a single sample in a study of blood T cells in healthy people across ages. With a J-beta primer mix and a sample-barcoded 5' primer, a second PCR ran roughly 7 to 11 cycles. TCRdb recomputed calls from the 5' RACE reads with MiXCR, one row per CDR3 protein. The sample has about a million distinct CDR3 sequences, around 48% seen once. The specimen sequenced was blood. The source is a man aged 25 to 40 in good health.

The sample holds many counts of this clonotype. The V call is TRBV12-3 or TRBV12-4, the J call TRBJ2-7, with D tentatively TRBD1 (5 bases). The CDR3 spans 13 residues. The V and J ends lost 6 bases and 2 bases respectively, with 11 bases between them. CDR3 bases: TGTGCCAGCAGCTTAAGGGGTCCCTACGAGCAGTACTTC. Translated, it gives CASSLRGPYEQYF.

As regards this clonotype: A much bigger clone sits one base away, suggesting this may be a read error. The V call is TRBV11-1, the J call TRBJ2-1, with 8 bases matching TRBD2. The junction had 16 bases not matched to a gene; V was cut back by 2 bases and J by 13 bases. Germline V lookup: CDR1 SGHAT, CDR2 FQDESV (reference sequence). This CDR3 contains 16 residues. CDR3: CASSLPAGVAKNIQFF. In nucleotides, the CDR3 is TGTGCCAGCAGCTTACCAGCGGGGGTAGCCAAAAACATTCAGTTCTTC.

This clonotype was seen repeatedly, ten times or more. J is TRBJ2-1 and V is TRBV9; D could derive from TRBD1 or TRBD2 (5 bases each). V was clipped by 4 bases and J by 0 bases, with 11 bases between them. The V gene's germline CDR1 is SGDLS and CDR2 YYNGEE. The CDR3 runs 15 residues. The CDR3 sequence: CASSLGASSYNEQFF. The CDR3 DNA reads TGTGCCAGCAGCCTCGGGGCCAGCTCCTACAATGAGCAGTTCTTC.

The sample holds a few counts of this clonotype. The chain is built from TRBV5-5 and TRBJ2-3, with D maybe TRBD2 (6 bases). The germline V and J ends were trimmed by 0 bases and 9 bases, with 11 bases remaining between them. The CDR3 sequence is 13 residues long. In germline, CDR1 is SGHKS, CDR2 YYEKEE (reference sequence). In nucleotides, the CDR3 is TGTGCCAGCAGCTTGGATCCGGAGGGGACGCAGTATTTT. Protein: CASSLDPEGTQYF.

This sequence joins TRBV7-8 and TRBJ1-1; 9 nucleotides agree with TRBD1. CDR3 size: 16 residues. From germline, CDR1 is SGHVS and CDR2 FQNEAQ. V gave up 4 bases and J gave up 2 bases; unmatched junction bases: 8. This CDR3 reads CASSSGTGPVNTEAFF. The CDR3 DNA is TGTGCCAGCAGCTCCGGGACAGGGCCGGTCAACACTGAAGCTTTCTTT. Variable domain in full (rest from reference TRBV7-8 and TRBJ1-1): GAGVSQSPRYKVAKRGQDVALRCDPISGHVSLFWYQQALGQGPEFLTYFQNEAQLDKSGLPSDRFFAERPEGSVSTLKIQRTQQEDSAVYLCASSSGTGPVNTEAFFGQGTRLTVV.

The chain is built from TRBV14 and TRBJ2-5, with D unresolved. This CDR3 spans 11 amino acids. V dropped 1 base and J dropped 11 bases, with 8 bases sitting between them. Germline CDR1 and CDR2: SGHDN and FVKESK. CDR3 in amino acids: CASSQGKQQYF. CDR3 DNA: TGTGCCAGCAGCCAAGGGAAGCAGCAGTACTTC. The variable domain in full, with the rest retrieved from reference TRBV14 and TRBJ2-5, is EAGVTQFPSHSVIEKGQTVTLRCDPISGHDNLYWYRRVMGKEIKFLLHFVKESKQDESGMPNNRFLAERTGGTYSTLKVQPAELEDSGVYFCASSQGKQQYFGPGTRLLVL.

Notes on this clonotype: A junction end diverges from the germline sequence, so it may reflect a read error. The gene calls are TRBV30 and TRBJ1-4; no definite D call. This CDR3 spans 12 amino acids. Germline V lookup: CDR1 GTSNPN, CDR2 SVGIG (reference sequence). Here the CDR3 DNA reads TGTGCCGGGAGTGTACAAGGCCAAGTACTGTTTTTT. Translated, it gives CAGSVQGQVLFF.

The chain uses TRBV3-1 and TRBJ2-2; the D gene could be TRBD1 or TRBD2 (5 bases each). The length of the CDR3 is 15 residues. V lost 0 bases and J 5 bases, leaving 10 bases between the germline ends. The germline V gene has CDR1 LGHDT and CDR2 YNNKEL (reference sequence). The CDR3 sequence is CASSQETGLTGELFF. The DNA for the CDR3 is TGTGCCAGCAGCCAAGAAACGGGGCTAACCGGGGAGCTGTTTTTT. The full variable domain, in which reference TRBV3-1 and TRBJ2-2 provide the parts outside the CDR3, is DTAVSQTPKYLVTQMGNDKSIKCEQNLGHDTMYWYKQDSKKFLKIMFSYNNKELIINETVPNRFSPKSPDKAHLNLHINSLELGDSAVYFCASSQETGLTGELFFGEGSRLTVL.

This clonotype showed up just a few times. The V gene is TRBV2, the J gene TRBJ1-2, with a weak D call TRBD1 (5 bases). Germline CDR1 SNHLY, CDR2 FYNNEI. V was cut by 1 base and J by 8 bases, with 14 bases left in between. This CDR3 has 14 amino acids. CDR3 region: CASSEERSRVGYTF. CDR3 nucleotides: TGTGCCAGCAGTGAAGAGAGAAGCAGGGTGGGCTACACCTTC.

V is TRBV20-1 and J is TRBJ2-5; 12 bases match TRBD2. Germline CDR1 and CDR2: DFQATT and SNEGSKA (reference sequence). This CDR3 spans 14 amino acids. Losses at the gene ends were 6 bases for V and 3 bases for J; bases not matched to a gene: 5. The CDR3 DNA reads as TGCAGTGCCCCGACTAGCGGGGGTAAAGAGACCCAGTACTTC. It codes for CSAPTSGGKETQYF.

J is TRBJ2-3 and V is TRBV20-1, with 11 bases that match TRBD2. The V gene's germline CDR1 is DFQATT and CDR2 SNEGSKA (reference sequence). CDR3 length: 16 residues. This chain's CDR3 is CSGSGGALTRTDTQYF. For the CDR3, the DNA is TGCAGCGGTAGCGGGGGGGCTCTAACTCGCACAGATACGCAGTATTTT.

This clonotype was found once. The chain couples TRBV6-1 to TRBJ2-1, with D possibly matching TRBD2 (6 bases). The V end lost 6 bases, the J end lost 9 bases, and 12 bases lay between the germline ends. Germline lookup yields CDR1 MNHNS and CDR2 SASEGT. The CDR3 extends over 12 amino acids. The CDR3 DNA sequence: TGTGCCAGCAGAGCCCTAGCGATTGAGCAGTTCTTC. It is translated as CASRALAIEQFF.

The CDR3 reads CASTIGSIILDEQYF. The CDR3 DNA reads as TGTGCCAGCACCATAGGGAGTATAATTCTCGACGAGCAGTACTTC. The V call is TRBV7-2, the J call TRBJ2-7; weak D call: TRBD2 (5 bases). The germline CDR1 and CDR2 sequences are SGHTA and FQGNSA. The length of the CDR3 is 15 residues. Trimming stripped 7 bases from V and 5 bases from J, with 21 bases between.

The V gene is TRBV28, the J gene TRBJ2-7; 7 bases agree with TRBD2. The V gene end was trimmed by 2 bases and the J gene end by 5 bases; junction bases not matched to a gene: 9. This CDR3 has 15 residues. CDR1 MDHEN and CDR2 SYDVKM come from the germline V gene. The CDR3 loop reads CASSLPLGGRDEQYF. CDR3 DNA: TGTGCCAGCAGTTTACCCCTCGGGGGGAGGGACGAGCAGTACTTC. Complete variable domain (other parts from reference TRBV28 and TRBJ2-7): DVKVTQSSRYLVKRTGEKVFLECVQDMDHENMFWYRQDPGLGLRLIYFSYDVKMKEKGDIPEGYSVSREKKERFSLILESASTNQTSMYLCASSLPLGGRDEQYFGPGTRLTVT.

The chain carries TRBV29-1 and TRBJ2-4; no definite D call. Judging by the DNA end, TRBJ2-7 fits better; the J call may be wrong. CDR1 and CDR2 from the germline V gene are SQVTM and ANQGSEA. This CDR3 has 13 amino acids. DNA of the CDR3: TGCAGCGCTGGTCCAGGCCTCAACTACGAGCAGTACTTC. Its protein product is CSAGPGLNYEQYF.

The V call is TRBV11-3, the J call TRBJ1-2, with 11 bases identical to TRBD1. V trimming: 5 bases; J trimming: 1 base; junction bases outside the gene matches: 6. Germline CDR1 is SGHNT and CDR2 is YENEEA. There are 16 residues in the CDR3. This CDR3 reads CASSLMGTGGNYGYTF. CDR3 in DNA: TGTGCCAGCAGCCTAATGGGGACAGGGGGTAACTATGGCTACACCTTC. Full variable domain (missing parts from reference TRBV11-3 and TRBJ1-2): EAGVVQSPRYKIIEKKQPVAFWCNPISGHNTLYWYLQNLGQGPELLIRYENEEAVDDSQLPKDRFSAERLKGVDSTLKIQPAELGDSAVYLCASSLMGTGGNYGYTFGSGTRLTVV.

This clonotype was seen a handful of times. The chain combines TRBV7-9 with TRBJ2-1; D may match TRBD1 or TRBD2 (5 bases each). V lost 5 bases and J lost 5, with 10 bases in between. CDR3 length: 13 residues. Per germline, CDR1 SEHNR and CDR2 FQNEAQ (reference sequence). CDR3 DNA: TGTGCCAGCAGCCGGGACGGAAACAATGAGCAGTTCTTC. Translation: CASSRDGNNEQFF.

This CDR3 is CASRLQGGGGTDTQYF. The CDR3 DNA is TGTGCCAGCAGACTTCAGGGAGGTGGGGGCACAGATACGCAGTATTTT. This chain joins TRBV6-1 and TRBJ2-3, with D possibly being TRBD2 (6 bases). The CDR3 is made up of 16 amino acids. The V gene's germline CDR1 is MNHNS and CDR2 SASEGT. The V end was cut by 6 bases, the J end by 1 base, with 17 bases between.

The chain carries TRBV7-2 and TRBJ1-2; D is unresolved. Trimming removed 11 bases at V and 1 base at J, with 14 bases between. The CDR3 has 13 amino acids. Germline V CDR1 and CDR2: SGHTA, FQGNSA. CDR3 protein: CAGMGFLNYGYTF. For the CDR3, the DNA is TGTGCCGGTATGGGATTCCTTAACTATGGCTACACCTTC.

J is TRBJ2-1 and V is TRBV29-1; 14 bases align to TRBD2. The CDR3 has 18 amino acids. Germline V CDR1 and CDR2: SQVTM, ANQGSEA. V was pared by 6 bases and J by 3 bases, with 13 bases of the junction left unmatched. CDR3 sequence reads: CSVEGLAGAANFYNEQFF. As DNA, the CDR3 is TGCAGCGTAGAGGGACTAGCGGGGGCCGCAAACTTCTACAATGAGCAGTTCTTC.